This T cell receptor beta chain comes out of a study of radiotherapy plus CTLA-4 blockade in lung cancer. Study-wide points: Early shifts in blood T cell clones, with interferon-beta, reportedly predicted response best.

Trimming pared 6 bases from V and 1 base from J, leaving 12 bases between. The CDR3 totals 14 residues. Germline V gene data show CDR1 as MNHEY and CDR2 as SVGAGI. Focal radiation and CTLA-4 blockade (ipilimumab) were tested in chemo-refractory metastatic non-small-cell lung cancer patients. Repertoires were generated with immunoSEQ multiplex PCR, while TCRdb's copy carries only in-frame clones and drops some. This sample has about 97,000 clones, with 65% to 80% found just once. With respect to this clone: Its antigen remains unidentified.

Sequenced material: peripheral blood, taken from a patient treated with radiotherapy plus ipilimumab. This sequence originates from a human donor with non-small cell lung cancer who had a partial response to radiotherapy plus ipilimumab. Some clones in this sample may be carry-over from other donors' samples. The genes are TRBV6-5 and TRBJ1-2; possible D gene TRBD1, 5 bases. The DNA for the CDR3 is TGTGCCAGCAGCAAGACAGTTCTTAACTATGGCTACACCTTC. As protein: CASSKTVLNYGYTF.